In its sample, the clone carrying this TCR beta chain was seen many times. Antigen: not known. This entry is derived from a study of T cells in Graves' hyperthyroidism and ophthalmopathy. About the study: Before any treatment, at initial diagnosis, peripheral blood was collected.

Overall study results and limits: Most thyroid clonotypes that were expanded above 0.001 also turned up in blood.

Germline V gene sequence: CDR1 SQVTM, CDR2 ANQGSEA. The germline V and J ends were trimmed by 3 bases and 2 bases, with 7 bases remaining between them. The CDR3 has 12 residues. Diagnostic decisions used clinical symptoms, serum thyroxine and TRAb, thyroid ultrasound and orbital computed tomography. Using approximately 10 ml of fresh peripheral blood, PBMCs were prepared. The investigators amplified TCR beta CDR3 regions from RNA transcripts. With the HTBI primer set, the TCR CDR3 went through a first round of RT-PCR. TCRdb itself ran the multiplex PCR reads through MiXCR, one entry per CDR3 protein. The sample includes 550,000 to 700,000 distinct CDR3 sequences, about 14% of them seen just once.

The sequencing sample was made of blood. The clonotype comes from a woman aged 35 to 49 with Graves' ophthalmopathy. The chain recombines TRBV29-1 with TRBJ1-2; D is unresolved. The CDR3 nucleotides are TGCAGCGTTGACCAGGAAAACTATGGCTACACCTTC. Translating it yields CSVDQENYGYTF.